This TCR beta chain came from a study of CD8+CD57+ T cells in acquired aplastic anemia. CDR1 and CDR2 (germline): SGHRS, YFSETQ. This CDR3 has 14 amino acids. V lost 2 bases to trimming and J lost 8 bases, with 13 bases between them. The template used for profiling TCR beta VDJ and CDR3 was genomic DNA. MiXCR, run by TCRdb on the reads, gives a single entry per CDR3 protein. The sample lists around 200,000 distinct CDR3 sequences; about half were seen once. This clonotype was counted at least ten times. All patients picked for sequencing had shown, by flow cytometry, an expansion of CD8+CD57+ cells. The chain has TRBV5-1 and TRBJ1-4, with unresolved D. This clonotype was obtained from a human donor with aplastic anemia. Specimen: sorted CD4+, CD8+, or CD8+CD57+ T cells (not recorded which) from PBMCs. CDR3 coding DNA: TGCGCCAGCAGCTTTGGGTCGGAGGGCGAAAAACTGTTTTTT. Translation: CASSFGSEGEKLFF.